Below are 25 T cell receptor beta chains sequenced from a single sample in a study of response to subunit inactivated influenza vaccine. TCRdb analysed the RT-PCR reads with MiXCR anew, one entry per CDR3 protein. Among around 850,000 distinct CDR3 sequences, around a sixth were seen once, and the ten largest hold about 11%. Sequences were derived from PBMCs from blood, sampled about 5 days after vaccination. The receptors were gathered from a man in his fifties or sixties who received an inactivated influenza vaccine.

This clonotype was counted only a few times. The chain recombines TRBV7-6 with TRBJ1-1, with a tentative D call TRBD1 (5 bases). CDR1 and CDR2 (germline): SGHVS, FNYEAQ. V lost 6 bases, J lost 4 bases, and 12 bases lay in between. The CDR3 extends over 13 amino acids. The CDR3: CASSNAGPTEAFF. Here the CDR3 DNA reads TGTGCCAGCAGTAACGCGGGGCCCACTGAAGCTTTCTTT.

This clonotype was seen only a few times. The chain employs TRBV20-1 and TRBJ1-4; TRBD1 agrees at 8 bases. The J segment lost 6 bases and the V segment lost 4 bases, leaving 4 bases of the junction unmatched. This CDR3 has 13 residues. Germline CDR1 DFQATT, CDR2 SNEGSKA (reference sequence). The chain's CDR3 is CSATPGGDEKLFF. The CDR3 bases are TGCAGTGCTACCCCAGGGGGCGATGAAAAACTGTTTTTT.

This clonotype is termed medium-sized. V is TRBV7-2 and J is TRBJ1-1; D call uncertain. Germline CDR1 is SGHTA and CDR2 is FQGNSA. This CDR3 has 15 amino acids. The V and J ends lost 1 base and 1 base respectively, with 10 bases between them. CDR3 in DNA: TGTGCCAGCAGCTTAGTTGGAGGGAGGAACACTGAAGCTTTCTTT. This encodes CASSLVGGRNTEAFF.

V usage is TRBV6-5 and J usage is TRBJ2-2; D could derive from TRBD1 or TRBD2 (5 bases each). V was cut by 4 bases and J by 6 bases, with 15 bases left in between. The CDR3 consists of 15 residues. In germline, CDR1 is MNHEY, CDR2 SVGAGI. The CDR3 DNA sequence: TGTGCCAGCAGTTTAATCGGGACCCAAGCCGGGGAGCTGTTTTTT. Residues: CASSLIGTQAGELFF.

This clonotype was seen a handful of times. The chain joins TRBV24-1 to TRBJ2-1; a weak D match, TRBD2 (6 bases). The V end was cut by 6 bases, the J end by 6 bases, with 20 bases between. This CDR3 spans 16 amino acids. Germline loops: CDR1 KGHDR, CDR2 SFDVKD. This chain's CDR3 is CATSPRGGAVINEQFF. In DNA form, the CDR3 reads TGTGCCACCAGTCCCCGAGGCGGGGCCGTAATCAATGAGCAGTTCTTC.

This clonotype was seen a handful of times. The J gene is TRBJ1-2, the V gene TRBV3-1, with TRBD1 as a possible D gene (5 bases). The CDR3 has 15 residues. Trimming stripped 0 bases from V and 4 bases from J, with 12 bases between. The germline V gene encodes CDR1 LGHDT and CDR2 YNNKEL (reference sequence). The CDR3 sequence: CASSQDEGTPYGYTF. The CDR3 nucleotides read TGTGCCAGCAGCCAAGATGAGGGGACCCCCTATGGCTACACCTTC.

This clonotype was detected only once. The CDR3 is CASSAVGAIDTQYF. The CDR3 region has the DNA TGCGCCAGCAGCGCGGTTGGTGCTATAGATACGCAGTATTTT. The chain joins TRBV5-1 to TRBJ2-3; unclear D gene. Germline CDR1 and CDR2: SGHRS and YFSETQ. Trimming took 4 bases from V and 5 from J, leaving 14 bases between them. The length of the CDR3 is 14 residues.

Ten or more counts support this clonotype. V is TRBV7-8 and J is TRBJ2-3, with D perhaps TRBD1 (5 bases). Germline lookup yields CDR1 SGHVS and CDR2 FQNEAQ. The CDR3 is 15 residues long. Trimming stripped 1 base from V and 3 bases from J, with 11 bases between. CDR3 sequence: CASSLGSGRTDTQYF. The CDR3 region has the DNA TGTGCCAGCAGCTTAGGATCAGGGCGGACAGATACGCAGTATTTT.

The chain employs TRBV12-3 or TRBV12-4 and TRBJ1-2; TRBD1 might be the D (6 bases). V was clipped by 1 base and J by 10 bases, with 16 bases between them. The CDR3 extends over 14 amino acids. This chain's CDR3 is CASSLVGRGRVYTF. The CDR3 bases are TGTGCCAGCAGTTTAGTCGGCCGGGGGCGAGTCTACACCTTC.

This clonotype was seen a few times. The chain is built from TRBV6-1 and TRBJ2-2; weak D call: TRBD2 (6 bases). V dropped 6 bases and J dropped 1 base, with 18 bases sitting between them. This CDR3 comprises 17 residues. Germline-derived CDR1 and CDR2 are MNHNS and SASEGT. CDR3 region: CASRRLGLARNTGELFF. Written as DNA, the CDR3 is TGTGCCAGCAGGAGACTCGGGCTAGCGAGGAACACCGGGGAGCTGTTTTTT.

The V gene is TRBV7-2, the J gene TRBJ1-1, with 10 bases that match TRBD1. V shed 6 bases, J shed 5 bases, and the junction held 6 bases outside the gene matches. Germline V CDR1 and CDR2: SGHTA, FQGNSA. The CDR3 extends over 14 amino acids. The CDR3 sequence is CASRATGGWTEAFF. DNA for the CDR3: TGTGCCAGCAGAGCGACAGGGGGCTGGACTGAAGCTTTCTTT.

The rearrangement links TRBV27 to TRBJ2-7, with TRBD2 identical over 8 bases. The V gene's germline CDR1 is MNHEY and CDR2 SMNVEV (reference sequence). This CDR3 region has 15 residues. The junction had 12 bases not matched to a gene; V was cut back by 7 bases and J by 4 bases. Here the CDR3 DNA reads TGTGCCAGCAAGAGGGAAGGCGGGAGGTCTTACGAGCAGTACTTC. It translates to CASKREGGRSYEQYF.

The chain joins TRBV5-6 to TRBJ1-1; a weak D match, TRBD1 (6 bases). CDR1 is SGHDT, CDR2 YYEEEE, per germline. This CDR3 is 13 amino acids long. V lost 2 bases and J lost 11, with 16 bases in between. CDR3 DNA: TGTGCCAGCAGCTTACCACAGGGATTTCAGGCTTTCTTT. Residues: CASSLPQGFQAFF.

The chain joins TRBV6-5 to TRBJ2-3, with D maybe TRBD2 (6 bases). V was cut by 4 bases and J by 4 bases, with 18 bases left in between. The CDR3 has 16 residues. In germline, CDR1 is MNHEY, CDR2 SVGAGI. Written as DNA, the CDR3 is TGTGCCAGCAGTTCCCTTCGGGAGTGGGGCCCAGATACGCAGTATTTT. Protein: CASSSLREWGPDTQYF.

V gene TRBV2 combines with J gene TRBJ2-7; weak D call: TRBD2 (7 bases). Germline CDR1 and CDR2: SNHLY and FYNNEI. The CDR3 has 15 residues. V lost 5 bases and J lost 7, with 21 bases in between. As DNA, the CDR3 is TGTGCCAGCAGTTACCGTCGGAGGGGGGGAGATGAGCAGTACTTC. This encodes CASSYRRRGGDEQYF.

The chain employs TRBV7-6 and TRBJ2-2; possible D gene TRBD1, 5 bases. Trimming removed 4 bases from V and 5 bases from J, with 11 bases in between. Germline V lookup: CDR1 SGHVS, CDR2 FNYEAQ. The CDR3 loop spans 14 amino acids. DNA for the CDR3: TGTGCCAGCAGCTCCCCCAGGGTTACCGGGGAGCTGTTTTTT. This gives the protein CASSSPRVTGELFF.

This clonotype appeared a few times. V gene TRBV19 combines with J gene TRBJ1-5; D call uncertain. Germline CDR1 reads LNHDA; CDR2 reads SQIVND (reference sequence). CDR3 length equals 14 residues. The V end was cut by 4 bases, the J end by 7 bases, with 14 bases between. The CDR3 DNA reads TGTGCCAGTAGTAGCCGAATAGGAACACAGCCCCAGCATTTT. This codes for CASSSRIGTQPQHF. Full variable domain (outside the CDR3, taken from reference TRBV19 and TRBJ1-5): DGGITQSPKYLFRKEGQNVTLSCEQNLNHDAMYWYRQDPGQGLRLIYYSQIVNDFQKGDIAEGYSVSREKKESFPLTVTSAQKNPTAFYLCASSSRIGTQPQHFGDGTRLSIL.

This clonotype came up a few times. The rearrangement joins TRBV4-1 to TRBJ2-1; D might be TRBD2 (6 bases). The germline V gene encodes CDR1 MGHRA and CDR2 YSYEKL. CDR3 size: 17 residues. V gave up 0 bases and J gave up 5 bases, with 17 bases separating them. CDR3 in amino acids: CASSQEREATVDNEQFF. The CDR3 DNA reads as TGCGCCAGCAGCCAAGAGAGGGAGGCCACGGTGGACAATGAGCAGTTCTTC.

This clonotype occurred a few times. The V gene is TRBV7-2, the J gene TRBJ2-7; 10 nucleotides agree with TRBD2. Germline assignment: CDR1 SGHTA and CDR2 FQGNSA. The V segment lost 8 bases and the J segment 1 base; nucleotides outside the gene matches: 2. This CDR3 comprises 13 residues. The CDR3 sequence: CASQRGGSYEQYF. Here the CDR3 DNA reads TGTGCCAGCCAGCGGGGGGGGTCCTACGAGCAGTACTTC.

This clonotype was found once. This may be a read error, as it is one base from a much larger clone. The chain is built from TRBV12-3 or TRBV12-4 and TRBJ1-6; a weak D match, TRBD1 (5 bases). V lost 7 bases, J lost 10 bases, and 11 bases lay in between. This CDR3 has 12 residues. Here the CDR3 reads CASTSTASPLHF. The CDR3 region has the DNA TGTGCCAGCACTTCGACAGCCTCACCCCTCCACTTT.

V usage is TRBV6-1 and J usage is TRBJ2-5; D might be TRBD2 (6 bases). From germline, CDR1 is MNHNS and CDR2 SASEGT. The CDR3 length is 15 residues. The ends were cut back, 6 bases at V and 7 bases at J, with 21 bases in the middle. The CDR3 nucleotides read TGTGCCAGCAGCGAACTCCGACTAGATACAGGGACCCAGTACTTC. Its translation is CASSELRLDTGTQYF.

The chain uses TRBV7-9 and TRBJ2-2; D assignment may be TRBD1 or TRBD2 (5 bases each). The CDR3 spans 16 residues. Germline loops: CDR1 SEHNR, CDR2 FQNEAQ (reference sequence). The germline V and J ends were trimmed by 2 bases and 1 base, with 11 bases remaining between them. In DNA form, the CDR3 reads TGTGCCAGCAGCTTACTAGGGACGGGGAACACCGGGGAGCTGTTTTTT. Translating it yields CASSLLGTGNTGELFF.

The CDR3 coding sequence is TGTGCCAGCAGTTTTGTGGCTGGAGGTTCTGAAAAACTGTTTTTT. Its protein product is CASSFVAGGSEKLFF. The genes are TRBV28 and TRBJ1-4; D is unclear. CDR1 is MDHEN and CDR2 is SYDVKM in the germline V gene. The length of the CDR3 is 15 residues. V was shortened by 3 bases and J by 7 bases, with 15 bases between the two germline ends.

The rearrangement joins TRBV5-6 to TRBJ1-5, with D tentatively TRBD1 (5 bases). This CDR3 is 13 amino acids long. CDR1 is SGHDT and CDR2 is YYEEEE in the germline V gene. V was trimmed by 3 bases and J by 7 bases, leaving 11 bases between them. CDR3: CASSWGQRQPQHF. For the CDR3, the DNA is TGTGCCAGCAGCTGGGGCCAGAGGCAGCCCCAGCATTTT.

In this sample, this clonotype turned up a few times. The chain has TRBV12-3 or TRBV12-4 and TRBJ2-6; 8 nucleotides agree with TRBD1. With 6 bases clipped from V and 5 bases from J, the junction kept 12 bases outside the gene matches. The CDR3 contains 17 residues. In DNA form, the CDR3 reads TGTGCCAGCAGCCTAGGCGGGACAGGAGTCTGGGCCAACGTCCTGACTTTC. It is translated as CASSLGGTGVWANVLTF.